Reported below is one TCR beta chain. Its antigen is currently not known. No much larger clonotype is one base removed from it; base qualities were not supplied. The data stem from a study of neurological immune-mediated disorders (dated 2019 in TCRdb). For the wider study: Peripheral blood TCR-beta repertoires from HTLV-I-associated myelopathy (HAM/TSP) patients, multiple sclerosis patients and healthy controls were compared by UMI-based sequencing. Alongside PBMC samples, the set of about 97 TCR-beta libraries contained longitudinal samples, technical triplicates, and paired CD4+ and CD8+ T-cell subsets that had been sorted. The cohort included about 70 subjects: approximately 15 with HAM/TSP, approximately 35 with multiple sclerosis, and around 20 healthy controls. General findings and caveats noted by the study authors: No identical CDR3 amino acid sequences were shared among expanded clones across subjects, suggesting private TCR-beta repertoires in all groups. TCR clonal expansion was greatest in HAM/TSP patients and smallest in MS patients, who ranked below even healthy controls.

Unmatched junction bases come to 10, with V trimmed by 7 bases and J by 3 bases. Including the terminal cysteine and phenylalanine, the CDR3 comprises 16 residues. The retained sequence is limited to the CDR3, 48 bases, with the frame set at the first base. The germline V gene provides CDR1 ENHRY and CDR2 SYGVKD. cDNA was synthesized by template-switch 5'RACE using a primer carrying a 10-nucleotide random unique molecular identifier by which each TCR transcript was tagged. Over 190 million TCR-beta sequences, covering 15-18 subjects, were produced in each sequencing run. Total RNA was extracted with the RNeasy kit. Using the KAPA Real-time Library Amplification kit, TCR-beta VDJ regions were amplified with primers for the TCR constant region and the 5'RACE anchor. A first PCR added sample indexes and Illumina adaptors, and a second PCR then raised library yield. After Ampure bead purification, the roughly 650 bp TCR product was size-selected on a 2% E-gel SizeSelection system. Before pooling, libraries had their quality checked on a Bioanalyzer, their concentration measured with Qubit, and their quantity determined with the Kapa Library Quantification kit. Libraries were sequenced paired-end 2 x 150 bp on an Illumina HiSeq 2500. To increase sequence diversity, roughly 24-32% phiX was spiked into each library pool. As for the authors' bioinformatics: The UMI-based MiGEC pipeline processed quality-filtered reads and removed over 80% of raw TCR sequences during error correction. VDJ genes were aligned to IMGT germline references, and clonotypes were defined by unique CDR3 amino acid sequence plus V-J genes. Clonal expansion, Shannon diversity and CDR3 relatedness were evaluated with VDJtools (CalcPairwiseDistances, ClusterSamples), while phylogenetic trees were built in CLCbio workbench. Expanded clones were defined as having at least 8 unique UMIs, based on coefficient-of-variation modelling across technical triplicates. TCRdb reprocessed the public reads (quality trimming at Q25 with fastp, clone calling with MiXCR) and kept in-frame beta chains. Rows are unified per CDR3 protein, each entry keeping the most common DNA and genes. Clone size and V and J calls follow TCRdb, not the original study. The sample includes under 40,000 distinct CDR3 sequences, with 13% to 15% observed a single time. The ten largest account for 25% to 30% of the sample.

Unsorted PBMC libraries were generated from 2 million PBMCs stored in RNAlater at -80 °C until RNA extraction. Peripheral blood was subjected to Ficoll-Hypaque density gradient centrifugation to isolate PBMCs, which were then cryopreserved in liquid nitrogen. The chain joins TRBV10-3 to TRBJ2-2; TRBD1 lines up with 8 middle nucleotides. The receptor's source is a woman aged 45-60 years with HTLV-1-associated myelopathy (HAM/TSP). Sequenced sample: PBMCs. The CDR3 amino acid sequence is: CAIKDRQGSHTGELFF. The sequence in DNA is TGTGCCATCAAGGATCGACAGGGGTCTCACACCGGGGAGCTGTTTTTT.